This section outlines one T cell receptor (beta chain) sequence together with its context. Clones were sequenced by immunoSEQ multiplex PCR, and TCRdb holds only the in-frame ones, with some missing. The table lists 52,000 or so clones, around 85% of them singletons. These data belong to a study of OX40 agonist ivuxolimab in advanced cancers. Looking at the study overall: Cancers in dose escalation were hepatocellular, melanoma, renal cell and head and neck. Enrollees could have had prior anti-PD-1, anti-PD-L1 or anti-CTLA-4 therapy, which 30% to 50% had received.

The germline CDR1 and CDR2 sequences are SGHTA and FQGNSA. CDR3 size: 14 residues. The V end lost 5 bases, the J end lost 2 bases, and 13 bases lay between the germline ends. J is TRBJ2-7 and V is TRBV7-2; possible D gene TRBD1, 6 bases. The sample was CD4+ or CD8+ T cells sorted from blood, taken in a trial of the OX40 agonist ivuxolimab. This receptor was obtained from an adult with an advanced solid tumor such as melanoma, head and neck, liver or kidney cancer. This CDR3 is CASSNNRVAYEQYF. Here the CDR3 DNA reads TGTGCCAGCAGCAATAACAGGGTAGCCTACGAGCAGTACTTC. The full variable domain, in which reference TRBV7-2 and TRBJ2-7 provide the parts outside the CDR3, is GAGVSQSPSNKVTEKGKDVELRCDPISGHTALYWYRQSLGQGLEFLIYFQGNSAPDKSGLPSDRFSAERTGGSVSTLTIQRTQQEDSAVYLCASSNNRVAYEQYFGPGTRLTVT.